This T cell receptor beta chain was identified during a study of blood T cell repertoires in COVID-19. Across the whole study: T cells, B-cell-depleted T cells, or PBMCs supplied cDNA or gDNA.

Authors' processing steps: Amplified reference gene primers provided the basis for estimating nucleated cell counts. Produced via immunoSEQ multiplex PCR; TCRdb's table is partial and in-frame only. V, J and clone size are taken as reported in that table, and D and trimming were inferred from the DNA itself. Here the sample spans some 130,000 clones, around four fifths being singletons. CDR3 length: 15 residues. V gave up 5 bases and J gave up 5 bases, with 19 bases separating them. Germline loops: CDR1 MDHEN, CDR2 SYDVKM. This clone has a single count. V is TRBV28 and J is TRBJ2-7; D might be TRBD1 (7 bases). Sequencing was carried out using peripheral blood. This receptor was identified in a man in his fifties or sixties who had recovered from COVID-19. The CDR3 DNA is TGTGCCAGCAGTGGGCCCAGGGGGTGGGAGGACGAGCAGTACTTC. It yields the protein CASSGPRGWEDEQYF.